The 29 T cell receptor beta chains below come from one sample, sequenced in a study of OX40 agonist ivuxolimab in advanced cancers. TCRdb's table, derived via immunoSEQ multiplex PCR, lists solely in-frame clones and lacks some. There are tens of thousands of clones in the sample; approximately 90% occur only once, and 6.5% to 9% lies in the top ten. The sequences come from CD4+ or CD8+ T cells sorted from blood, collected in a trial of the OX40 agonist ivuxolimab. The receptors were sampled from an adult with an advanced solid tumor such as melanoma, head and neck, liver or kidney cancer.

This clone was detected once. This CDR3 reads CASSVGRSTDTQYF. The CDR3 DNA is TGTGCCAGCAGCGTGGGGAGAAGCACAGATACGCAGTATTTT. V and J are TRBV9 and TRBJ2-3; possible D gene TRBD2, 5 bases. CDR3 length: 14 residues. The V gene lost 2 bases and the J gene lost 0 bases, with 7 bases spanning the gap. Germline V gives CDR1 SGDLS, CDR2 YYNGEE.

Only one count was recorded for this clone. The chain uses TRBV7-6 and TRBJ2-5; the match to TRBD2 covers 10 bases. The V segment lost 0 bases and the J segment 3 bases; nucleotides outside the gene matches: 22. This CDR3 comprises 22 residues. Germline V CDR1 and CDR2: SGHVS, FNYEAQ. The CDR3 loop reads CASSLAELAYAGALAGEETQYF. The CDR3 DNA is TGTGCCAGCAGCTTAGCCGAACTTGCATATGCTGGGGCGCTAGCGGGGGAAGAGACCCAGTACTTC.

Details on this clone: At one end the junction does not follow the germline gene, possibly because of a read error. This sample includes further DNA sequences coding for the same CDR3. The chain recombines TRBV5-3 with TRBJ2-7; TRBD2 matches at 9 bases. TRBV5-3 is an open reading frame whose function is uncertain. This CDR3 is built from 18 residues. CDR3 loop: CARSQPSGVTNVSYEQYF. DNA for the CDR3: TGTGCCAGAAGCCAGCCTAGCGGGGTAACTAATGTATCCTACGAACAGTACTTC.

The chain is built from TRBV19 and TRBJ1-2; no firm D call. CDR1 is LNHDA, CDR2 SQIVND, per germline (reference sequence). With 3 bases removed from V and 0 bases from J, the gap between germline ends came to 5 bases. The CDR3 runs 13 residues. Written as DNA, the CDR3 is TGTGCCAGTAGTATCAGAACTAACTATGGCTACACCTTC. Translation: CASSIRTNYGYTF.

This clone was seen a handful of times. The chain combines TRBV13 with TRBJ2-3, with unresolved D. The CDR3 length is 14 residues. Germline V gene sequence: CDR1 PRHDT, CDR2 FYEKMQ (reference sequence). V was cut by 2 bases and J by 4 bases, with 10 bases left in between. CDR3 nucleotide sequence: TGTGCCAGCAGCTTATTGGCCCGGGCAGATACGCAGTATTTT. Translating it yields CASSLLARADTQYF.

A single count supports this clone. Here the CDR3 reads CASSLLAEAFF. As DNA, the CDR3 is TGTGCCAGCAGCTTACTAGCTGAAGCTTTCTTT. V and J are TRBV13 and TRBJ1-1; D is uncertain. From germline, CDR1 is PRHDT and CDR2 FYEKMQ (reference sequence). The CDR3 is 11 amino acids. Trimming stripped 2 bases from V and 6 bases from J, with 4 bases between.

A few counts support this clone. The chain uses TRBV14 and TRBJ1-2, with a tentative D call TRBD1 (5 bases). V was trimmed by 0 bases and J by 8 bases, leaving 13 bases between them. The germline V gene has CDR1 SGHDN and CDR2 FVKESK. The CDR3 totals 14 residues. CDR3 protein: CASSQDWGGIGYTF. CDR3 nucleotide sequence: TGTGCCAGCAGCCAAGATTGGGGGGGGATCGGCTACACCTTC. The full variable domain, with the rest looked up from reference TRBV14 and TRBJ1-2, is EAGVTQFPSHSVIEKGQTVTLRCDPISGHDNLYWYRRVMGKEIKFLLHFVKESKQDESGMPNNRFLAERTGGTYSTLKVQPAELEDSGVYFCASSQDWGGIGYTFGSGTRLTVV.

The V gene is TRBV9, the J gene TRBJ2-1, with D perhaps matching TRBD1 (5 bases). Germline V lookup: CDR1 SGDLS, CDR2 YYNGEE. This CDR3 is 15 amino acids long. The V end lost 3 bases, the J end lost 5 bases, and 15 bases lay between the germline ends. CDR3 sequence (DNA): TGTGCCAGCAGCGGGACCGGACAACGGGACAATGAGCAGTTCTTC. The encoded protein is CASSGTGQRDNEQFF.

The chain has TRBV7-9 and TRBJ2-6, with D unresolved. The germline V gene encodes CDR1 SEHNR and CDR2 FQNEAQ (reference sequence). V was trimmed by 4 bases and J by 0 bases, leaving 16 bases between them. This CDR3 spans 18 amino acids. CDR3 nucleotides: TGTGCCAGCAGCTCACAAGGACCGTACTTCTCTGGGGCCAACGTCCTGACTTTC. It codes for CASSSQGPYFSGANVLTF.

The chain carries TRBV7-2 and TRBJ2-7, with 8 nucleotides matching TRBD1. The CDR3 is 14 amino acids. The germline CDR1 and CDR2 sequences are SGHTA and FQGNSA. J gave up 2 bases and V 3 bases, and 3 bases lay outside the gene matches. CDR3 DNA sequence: TGTGCCAGCAGCTTGCCAGGGGGCGCCTACGAGCAGTACTTC. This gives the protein CASSLPGGAYEQYF. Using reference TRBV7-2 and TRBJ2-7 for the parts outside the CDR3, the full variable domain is GAGVSQSPSNKVTEKGKDVELRCDPISGHTALYWYRQSLGQGLEFLIYFQGNSAPDKSGLPSDRFSAERTGGSVSTLTIQRTQQEDSAVYLCASSLPGGAYEQYFGPGTRLTVT.

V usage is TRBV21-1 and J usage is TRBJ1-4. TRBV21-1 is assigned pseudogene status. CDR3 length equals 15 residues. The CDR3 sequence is CASSKRRATNEKLFF. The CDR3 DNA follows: TGTGCCAGCAGCAAAAGGCGGGCAACTAATGAAAAACTGTTTTTT.

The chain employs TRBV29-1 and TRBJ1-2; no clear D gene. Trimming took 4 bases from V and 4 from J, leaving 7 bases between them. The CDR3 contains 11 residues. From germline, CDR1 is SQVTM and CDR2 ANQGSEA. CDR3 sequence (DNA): TGCAGCGTTGCCGCTACCTATGGCTACACCTTC. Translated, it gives CSVAATYGYTF.

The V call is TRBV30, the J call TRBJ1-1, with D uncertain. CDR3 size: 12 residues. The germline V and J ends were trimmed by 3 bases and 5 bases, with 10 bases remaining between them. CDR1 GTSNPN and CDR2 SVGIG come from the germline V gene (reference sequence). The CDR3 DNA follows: TGTGCCTGGAGGGGAACCGGGACTGAAGCTTTCTTT. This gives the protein CAWRGTGTEAFF.

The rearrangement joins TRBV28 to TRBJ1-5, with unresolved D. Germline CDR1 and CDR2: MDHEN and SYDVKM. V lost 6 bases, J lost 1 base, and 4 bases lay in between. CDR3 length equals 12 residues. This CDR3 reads CASRGSNQPQHF. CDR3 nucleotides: TGTGCCAGCAGAGGAAGCAATCAGCCCCAGCATTTT.

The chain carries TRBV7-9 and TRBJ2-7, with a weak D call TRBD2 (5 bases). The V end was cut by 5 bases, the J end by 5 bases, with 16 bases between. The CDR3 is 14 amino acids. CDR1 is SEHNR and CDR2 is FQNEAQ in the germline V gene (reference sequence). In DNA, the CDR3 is TGTGCCAGCAGCCCTAACAATTGGCGGGACGAGCAGTACTTC. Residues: CASSPNNWRDEQYF. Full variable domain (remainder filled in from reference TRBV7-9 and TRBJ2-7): DTGVSQNPRHKITKRGQNVTFRCDPISEHNRLYWYRQTLGQGPEFLTYFQNEAQLEKSRLLSDRFSAERPKGSFSTLEIQRTEQGDSAMYLCASSPNNWRDEQYFGPGTRLTVT.

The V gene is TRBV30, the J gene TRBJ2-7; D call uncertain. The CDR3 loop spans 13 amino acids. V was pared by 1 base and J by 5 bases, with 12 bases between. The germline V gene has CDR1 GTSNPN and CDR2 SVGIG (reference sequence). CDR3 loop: CAWSEGIDNEQYF. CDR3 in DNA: TGTGCCTGGAGTGAAGGGATAGACAACGAGCAGTACTTC.

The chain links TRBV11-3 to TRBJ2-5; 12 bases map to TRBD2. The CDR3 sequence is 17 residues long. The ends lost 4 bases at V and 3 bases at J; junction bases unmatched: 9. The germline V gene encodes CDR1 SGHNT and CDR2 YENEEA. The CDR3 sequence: CASSSRYRLAGEETQYF. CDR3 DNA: TGTGCCAGCAGCTCACGTTACCGACTAGCGGGAGAAGAGACCCAGTACTTC. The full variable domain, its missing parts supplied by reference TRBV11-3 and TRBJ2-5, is EAGVVQSPRYKIIEKKQPVAFWCNPISGHNTLYWYLQNLGQGPELLIRYENEEAVDDSQLPKDRFSAERLKGVDSTLKIQPAELGDSAVYLCASSSRYRLAGEETQYFGPGTRLLVL.

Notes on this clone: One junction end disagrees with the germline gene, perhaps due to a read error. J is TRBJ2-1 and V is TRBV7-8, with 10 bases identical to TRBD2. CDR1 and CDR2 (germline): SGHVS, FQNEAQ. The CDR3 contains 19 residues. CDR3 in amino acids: CASSQDQGLAFLPVNEQFF. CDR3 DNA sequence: TGCGCCAGCAGCCAAGATCAGGGACTAGCGTTTCTTCCAGTCAATGAGCAGTTCTTC.

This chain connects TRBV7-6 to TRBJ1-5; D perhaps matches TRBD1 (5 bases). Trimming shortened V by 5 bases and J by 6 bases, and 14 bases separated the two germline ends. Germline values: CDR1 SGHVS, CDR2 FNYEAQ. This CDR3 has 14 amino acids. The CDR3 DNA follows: TGTGCCAGCAGCCTCGACACAGGTTTTCAGCCCCAGCATTTT. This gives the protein CASSLDTGFQPQHF.

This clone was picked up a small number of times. In nucleotides, the CDR3 is TGCAGCTTTGTCACACAGAACACTGAAGCTTTCTTT. Residues: CSFVTQNTEAFF. The rearrangement uses TRBV29-1 and TRBJ1-1; D is uncertain. Germline values: CDR1 SQVTM, CDR2 ANQGSEA. The CDR3 consists of 12 residues. Trimming stripped 8 bases from V and 1 base from J, with 11 bases between.

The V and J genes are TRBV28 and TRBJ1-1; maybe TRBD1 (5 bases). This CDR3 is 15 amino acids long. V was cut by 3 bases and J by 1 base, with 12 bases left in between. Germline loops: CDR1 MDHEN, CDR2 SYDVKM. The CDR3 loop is CASSLYRSTNTEAFF. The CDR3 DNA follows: TGTGCCAGCAGTTTGTACAGGTCCACGAACACTGAAGCTTTCTTT.

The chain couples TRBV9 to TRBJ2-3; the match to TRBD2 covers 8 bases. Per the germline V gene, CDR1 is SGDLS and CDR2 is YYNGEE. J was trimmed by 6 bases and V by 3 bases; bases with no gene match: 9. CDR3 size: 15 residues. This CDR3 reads CASSAQREQWDTQYF. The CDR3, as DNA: TGTGCCAGCAGCGCCCAGCGGGAGCAATGGGATACGCAGTATTTT.

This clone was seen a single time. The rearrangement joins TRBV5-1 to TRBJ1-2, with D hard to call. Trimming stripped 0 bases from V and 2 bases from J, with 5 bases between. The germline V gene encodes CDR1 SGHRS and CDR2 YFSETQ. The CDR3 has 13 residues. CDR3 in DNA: TGCGCCAGCAGCTTGGCCGACAACTATGGCTACACCTTC. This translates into CASSLADNYGYTF.

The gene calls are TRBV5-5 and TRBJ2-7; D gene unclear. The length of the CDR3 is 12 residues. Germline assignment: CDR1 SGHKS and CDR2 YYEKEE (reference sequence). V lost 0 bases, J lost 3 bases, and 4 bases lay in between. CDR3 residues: CASSLGLYEQYF. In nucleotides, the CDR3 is TGTGCCAGCAGCTTGGGACTCTACGAGCAGTACTTC.

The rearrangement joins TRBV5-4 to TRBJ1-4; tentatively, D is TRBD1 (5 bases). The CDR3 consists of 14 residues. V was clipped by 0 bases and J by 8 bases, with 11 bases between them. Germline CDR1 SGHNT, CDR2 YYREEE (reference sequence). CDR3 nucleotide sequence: TGTGCCAGCAGCTTGGTGGGGGATGACGAAAAACTGTTTTTT. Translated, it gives CASSLVGDDEKLFF.

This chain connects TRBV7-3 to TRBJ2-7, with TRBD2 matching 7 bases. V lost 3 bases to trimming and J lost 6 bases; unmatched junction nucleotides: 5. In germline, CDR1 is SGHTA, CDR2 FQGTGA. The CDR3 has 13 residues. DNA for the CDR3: TGTGCCAGCAGCTTTCGGTCGGGGGGCGAGCAGTACTTC. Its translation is CASSFRSGGEQYF. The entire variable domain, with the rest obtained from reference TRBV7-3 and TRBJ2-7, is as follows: GAGVSQTPSNKVTEKGKYVELRCDPISGHTALYWYRQSLGQGPEFLIYFQGTGAADDSGLPNDRFFAVRPEGSVSTLKIQRTERGDSAVYLCASSFRSGGEQYFGPGTRLTVT.

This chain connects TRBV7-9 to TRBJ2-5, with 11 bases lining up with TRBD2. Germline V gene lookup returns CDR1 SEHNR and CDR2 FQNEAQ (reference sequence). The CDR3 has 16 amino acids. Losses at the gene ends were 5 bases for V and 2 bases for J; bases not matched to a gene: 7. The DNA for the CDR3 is TGTGCCAGCAGCCAGCGGGGACTAGCGGATCAAGAGACCCAGTACTTC. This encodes CASSQRGLADQETQYF.

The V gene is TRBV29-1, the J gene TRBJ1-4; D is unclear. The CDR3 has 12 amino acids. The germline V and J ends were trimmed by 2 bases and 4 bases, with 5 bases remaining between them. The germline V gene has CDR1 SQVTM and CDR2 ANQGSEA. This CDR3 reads CSVETDNEKLFF. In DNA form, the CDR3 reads TGCAGCGTTGAAACAGATAATGAAAAACTGTTTTTT.

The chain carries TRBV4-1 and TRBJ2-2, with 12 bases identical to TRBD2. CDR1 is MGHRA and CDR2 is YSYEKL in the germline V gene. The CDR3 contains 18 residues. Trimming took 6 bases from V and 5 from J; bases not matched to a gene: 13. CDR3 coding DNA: TGCGCCAGCAGTCTTAGACTAGCGGGAGACATGTTTACCGGGGAGCTGTTTTTT. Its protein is CASSLRLAGDMFTGELFF.